The rows below give T cell receptor beta chains drawn from one sample of a study of OX40 agonist ivuxolimab in advanced cancers. Assay used: immunoSEQ multiplex PCR; TCRdb lists only in-frame clones, some missing. Of fewer than 65,000 clones in the sample, roughly 86% are singletons; the top ten hold 0.9% to 1.2%. The material sequenced was CD4+ or CD8+ T cells sorted from blood, taken in a trial of the OX40 agonist ivuxolimab. All receptors come from an adult with an advanced solid tumor such as melanoma, head and neck, liver or kidney cancer. Both conserved end residues are part of each CDR3. A D gene is named only where the DNA matches it firmly. The size of a clone is reported for some rows only, either as once, few or many, or as a class for expanded clones.

-,TRBJ1-2,TRBD1,TRBV7-9,13,CASSPGTGHGYTF,TGTGCCAGCAGCCCCGGGACAGGGCATGGCTACACCTTC
-,TRBJ1-1,-,TRBV11-2,14,CASSLESVNTEAFF,TGTGCCAGCAGCTTAGAGTCAGTGAACACTGAAGCTTTCTTT
-,TRBJ2-1,TRBD2,TRBV6-6,16,CASSYSRLAGGYEQFF,TGTGCCAGCAGTTACTCCCGGCTAGCGGGAGGGTATGAGCAGTTCTTC
-,TRBJ2-7,TRBD1,TRBV28,15,CASSSLAGQGYEQYF,TGTGCCAGCAGTTCCCTTGCGGGACAGGGTTACGAGCAGTACTTC
-,TRBJ2-7,TRBD2,TRBV18,14,CASSPLITSAEQYF,TGTGCCAGCTCACCTCTTATCACTAGCGCTGAGCAGTACTTC
-,TRBJ1-1,-,TRBV9,16,CASSVESGMRNTEAFF,TGTGCCAGCAGCGTAGAATCCGGGATGAGAAACACTGAAGCTTTCTTT
-,TRBJ2-7,-,TRBV7-2,13,CASSQSSSYEQYF,TGTGCCAGCAGCCAATCGAGCTCCTACGAGCAGTACTTC
-,TRBJ1-4,-,TRBV27,14,CASSLFQSSSELFF,TGTGCCAGCAGTTTATTCCAGAGTAGTAGCGAACTGTTTTTT
once,TRBJ2-3,-,TRBV28,11,CASRSTDTQYF,TGTGCCAGCAGGAGTACAGATACGCAGTATTTT
-,TRBJ2-3,TRBD2,TRBV28,18,CASSRLAGGPPGEDTQYF,TGTGCCAGCAGCAGACTAGCGGGAGGGCCCCCCGGTGAGGATACGCAGTATTTT
-,TRBJ2-7,TRBD2,TRBV6-1,14,CASSLAGGGYEQYF,TGTGCCAGCAGTCTAGCGGGAGGGGGTTACGAGCAGTACTTC
-,TRBJ2-3,-,TRBV27,14,CASSLIRGKDTQYF,TGTGCCAGCAGTTTAATTAGGGGCAAGGATACGCAGTATTTT
-,TRBJ2-7,-,TRBV7-8,14,CASVMTLTSYEQYF,TGTGCCAGTGTTATGACACTCACCTCCTACGAGCAGTACTTC
-,TRBJ2-5,-,TRBV7-2,13,CASSLVGGETQYF,TGTGCCAGCAGCTTAGTAGGTGGGGAGACCCAGTACTTC
few,TRBJ1-4,-,TRBV7-9,14,CASSPGRGIEKLFF,TGTGCCAGCTCCCCGGGCAGGGGAATTGAAAAACTGTTTTTT
-,TRBJ2-1,-,TRBV28,13,CASRETGDNEQFF,TGTGCCAGCAGGGAGACAGGTGATAATGAGCAGTTCTTC
-,TRBJ1-4,-,TRBV30,14,CAWSRGGLGEKLFF,TGTGCCTGGAGTAGAGGGGGGCTCGGTGAAAAACTGTTTTTT
-,TRBJ1-5,-,TRBV9,13,CASSVVPNQPQHF,TGTGCCAGCAGCGTAGTGCCGAATCAGCCCCAGCATTTT
-,TRBJ2-6,-,TRBV4-3,16,CASSHSQGYGANVLTF,TGCGCCAGCAGCCACAGCCAAGGGTATGGGGCCAACGTCCTGACTTTC
-,TRBJ2-1,-,TRBV19,12,CASSFIRGEQFF,TGTGCCAGTAGTTTCATTAGGGGTGAGCAGTTCTTC
-,TRBJ2-7,TRBD2,TRBV9,13,CASSVAGVGEQYF,TGTGCCAGCAGCGTGGCGGGAGTGGGCGAGCAGTACTTC
-,TRBJ2-3,-,TRBV5-1,15,CASRPTSTGTDTQYF,TGCGCCAGCAGACCAACTAGCACAGGAACAGATACGCAGTATTTT
-,TRBJ2-5,-,TRBV4-1,14,CASSRQTSGETQYF,TGCGCCAGCAGCCGCCAGACTAGTGGGGAGACCCAGTACTTC
-,TRBJ2-5,-,TRBV29-1,12,CSVVEVEETQYF,TGCAGCGTTGTCGAAGTGGAAGAGACCCAGTACTTC
-,TRBJ1-2,TRBD1,TRBV6-1,11,CASRRQGGYTF,TGTGCCAGCAGGAGACAGGGTGGCTACACCTTC
-,TRBJ1-3,-,TRBV6-6,14,CASSYTGSGNTIYF,TGTGCCAGCAGTTACACGGGCTCTGGAAACACCATATATTTT